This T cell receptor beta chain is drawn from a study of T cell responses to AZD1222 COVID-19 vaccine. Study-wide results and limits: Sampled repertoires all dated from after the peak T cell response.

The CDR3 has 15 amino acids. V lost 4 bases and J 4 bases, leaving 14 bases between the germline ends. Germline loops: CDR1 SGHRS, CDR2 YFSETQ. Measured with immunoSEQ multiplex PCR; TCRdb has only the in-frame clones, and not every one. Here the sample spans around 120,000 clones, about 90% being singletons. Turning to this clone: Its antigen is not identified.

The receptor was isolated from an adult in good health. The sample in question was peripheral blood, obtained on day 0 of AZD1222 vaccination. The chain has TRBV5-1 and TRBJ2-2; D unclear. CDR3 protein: CASSPVVGSTGELFF. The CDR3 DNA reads TGCGCCAGCAGCCCGGTCGTTGGGTCCACCGGGGAGCTGTTTTTT.